This TCR beta chain was identified in a study of T cell repertoires in cytomegalovirus infection. In the study overall: Public TCR beta signatures marked donors with CMV infection and the matching HLA. Broader study findings: HLA-C-restricted CMV-specific TCR beta clonotypes prevailed in the ex vivo response. Adding up the frequency of public TCR beta families identified people who carried CMV plus the relevant HLA.

V was clipped by 4 bases and J by 0 bases, with 16 bases between them. The CDR3 sequence is 17 residues long. Germline V gene lookup returns CDR1 SGHTA and CDR2 FQGNSA. TCRdb re-analysed the reads in MiXCR, keeping a single row per CDR3 protein. The sample has 350,000 to 450,000 distinct CDR3 sequences; around a sixth are singletons. This clonotype occurred many times. No antigen is known for it. Sequenced material: PBMCs. This TCR derives from a human donor in good health (CMV status not recorded). Some clones in this sample may be carry-over from other donors' samples. V and J are TRBV7-2 and TRBJ2-1; TRBD1 or TRBD2 may be the D gene (6 bases each). This chain's CDR3 is CASSSRGAVSSYNEQFF. The CDR3 nucleotides read TGTGCCAGCAGCTCAAGGGGGGCGGTGAGCTCCTACAATGAGCAGTTCTTC.